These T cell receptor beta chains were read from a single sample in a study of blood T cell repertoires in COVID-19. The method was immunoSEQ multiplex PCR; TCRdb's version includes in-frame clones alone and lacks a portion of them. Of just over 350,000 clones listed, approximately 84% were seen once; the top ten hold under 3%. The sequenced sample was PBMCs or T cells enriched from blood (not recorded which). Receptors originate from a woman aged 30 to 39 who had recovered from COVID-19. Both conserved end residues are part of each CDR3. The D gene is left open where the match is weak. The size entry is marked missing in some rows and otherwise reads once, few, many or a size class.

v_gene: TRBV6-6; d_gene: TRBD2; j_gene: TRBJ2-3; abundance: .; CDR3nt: TGTGCCAGCAGGCTAGCGGGAGGCGCCCACCCAACTACGCAGTATTTT; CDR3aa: CASRLAGGAHPTTQYF
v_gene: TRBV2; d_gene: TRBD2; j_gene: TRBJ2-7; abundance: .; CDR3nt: TGTGCCAGCAGGGGGACTAGCGGGAGGGGAACTCGTAGCTCCTACGAGCAGTACTTC; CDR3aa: CASRGTSGRGTRSSYEQYF
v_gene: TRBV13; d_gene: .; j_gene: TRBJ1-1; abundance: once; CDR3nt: TGTGCCAGCAGCTTAGGGGCAGGTAACATGAACACTGAAGCTTTCTTT; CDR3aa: CASSLGAGNMNTEAFF
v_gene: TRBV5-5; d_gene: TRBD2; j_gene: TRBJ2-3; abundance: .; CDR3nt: TGTGCCAGCAGCTTCGGGACTAGCGGGGGGGCCACAGATACGCAGTATTTT; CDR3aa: CASSFGTSGGATDTQYF
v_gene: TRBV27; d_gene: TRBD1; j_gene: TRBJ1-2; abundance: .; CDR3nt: TGTGCCAGCAGTCTAGGTCAGGGGGCTCCCTTCGGCTACACCTTC; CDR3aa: CASSLGQGAPFGYTF
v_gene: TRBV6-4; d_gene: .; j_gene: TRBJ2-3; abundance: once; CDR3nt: TGTGCCAGCAAAGTTTGCGGCAGTTCCCTGCGGAATAAAGATACGCAGTATTTT; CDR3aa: CASKVCGSSLRNKDTQYF
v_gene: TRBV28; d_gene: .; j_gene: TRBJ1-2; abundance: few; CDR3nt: TGTGCCAGCAGTCCCGCGGATGGCTACACCTTC; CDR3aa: CASSPADGYTF
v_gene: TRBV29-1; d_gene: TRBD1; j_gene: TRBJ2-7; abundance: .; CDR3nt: TGCAGCGCCGGCGGGACAGGGACCTACGAGCAGTACTTC; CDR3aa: CSAGGTGTYEQYF
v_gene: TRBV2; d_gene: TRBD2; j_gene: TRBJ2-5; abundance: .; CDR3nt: TGTGCCAGCACGGGACTACCCCAAGAGACCCAGTACTTC; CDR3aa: CASTGLPQETQYF
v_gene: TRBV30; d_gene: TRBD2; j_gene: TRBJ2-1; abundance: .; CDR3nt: TGTGCCTGGAGTCGCGGGGGGGCGGGCAATGAGCAGTTCTTC; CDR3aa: CAWSRGGAGNEQFF
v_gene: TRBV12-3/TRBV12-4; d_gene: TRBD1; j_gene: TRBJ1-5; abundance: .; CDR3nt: TGTGCCAGCAGTCCTCCGGGACAGGTTTCCCAGCATTTT; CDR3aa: CASSPPGQVSQHF
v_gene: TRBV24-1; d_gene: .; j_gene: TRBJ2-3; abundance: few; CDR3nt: TGTGCCACCAGTGATTTAGGGCAGGGGGGAGATACGCAGTATTTT; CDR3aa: CATSDLGQGGDTQYF
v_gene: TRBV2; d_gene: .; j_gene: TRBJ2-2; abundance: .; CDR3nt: TGTGGGACACGGGGGAAGAACACCGGGGAGCTGTTTTTT; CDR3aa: CGTRGKNTGELFF
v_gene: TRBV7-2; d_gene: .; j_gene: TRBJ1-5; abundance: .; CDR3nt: TGTGCCAGCAGCTCAAAGGGAGGGGCGGACAATCAGCCCCAGCATTTT; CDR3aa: CASSSKGGADNQPQHF
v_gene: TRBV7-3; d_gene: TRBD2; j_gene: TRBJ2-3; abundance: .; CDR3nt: TGTGCCAGCAGCTATACCGGGACTACCTCCGATACGCAGTATTTT; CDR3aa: CASSYTGTTSDTQYF
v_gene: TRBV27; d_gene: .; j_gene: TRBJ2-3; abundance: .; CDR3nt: TGTGCCAGCAGTTTATATTCGGGAGCAGATACGCAGTATTTT; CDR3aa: CASSLYSGADTQYF
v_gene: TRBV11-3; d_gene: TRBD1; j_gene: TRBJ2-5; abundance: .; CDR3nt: TGTGCCAGCAGCCCGGGGACAGCAGTCCAGGAGACCCAGTACTTC; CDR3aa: CASSPGTAVQETQYF
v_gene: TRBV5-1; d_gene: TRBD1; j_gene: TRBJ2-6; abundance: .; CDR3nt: TGCGCCAGCAGCTTACCGGGACAGAGCTCTGGGGCCAACGTCCTGACTTTC; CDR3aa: CASSLPGQSSGANVLTF
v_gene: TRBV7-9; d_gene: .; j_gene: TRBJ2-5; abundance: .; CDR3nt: TGTGCCAGCAGTGTACAAGAGACCCAGTACTTC; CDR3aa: CASSVQETQYF
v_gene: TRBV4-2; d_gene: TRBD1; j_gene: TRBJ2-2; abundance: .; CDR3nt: TGTGCCAGCAGCCAAGATCTAGGGGGCGCAGGAAACGGGGAGCTGTTTTTT; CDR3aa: CASSQDLGGAGNGELFF
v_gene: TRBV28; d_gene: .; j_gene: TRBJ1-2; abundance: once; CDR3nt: TGTGCCAGCAGCCTACCGGGACACCTTAACTATGGCTACACCTTC; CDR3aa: CASSLPGHLNYGYTF
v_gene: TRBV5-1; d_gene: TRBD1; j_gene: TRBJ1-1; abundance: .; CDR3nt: TGCGCCAGCAGCTTGGGTGGGACAGGGGGCCGGGTTACTGAAGCTTTCTTT; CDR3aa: CASSLGGTGGRVTEAFF
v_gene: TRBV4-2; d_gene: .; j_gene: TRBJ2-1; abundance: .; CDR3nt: TGTGCCAGCAGCCCCGGACAGACAACCTACAATGAGCAGTTCTTC; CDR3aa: CASSPGQTTYNEQFF
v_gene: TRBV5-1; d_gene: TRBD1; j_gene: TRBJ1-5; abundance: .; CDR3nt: TGCGCCAGCAGCCCGGACACAGGGGGCCAGGGTCAGCCCCAGCATTTT; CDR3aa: CASSPDTGGQGQPQHF
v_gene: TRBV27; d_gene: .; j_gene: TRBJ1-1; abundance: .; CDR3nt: TGTGCCAGCAGTCGAACAAGGAACACTGAAGCTTTCTTT; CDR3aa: CASSRTRNTEAFF
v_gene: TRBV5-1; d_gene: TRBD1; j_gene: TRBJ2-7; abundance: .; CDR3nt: TGCGCCAGCAGCCTACTCGACAGGGCCCACGAGCAGTACTTC; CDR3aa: CASSLLDRAHEQYF
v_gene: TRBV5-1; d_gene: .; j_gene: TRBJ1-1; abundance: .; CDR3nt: TGCGCCAGCAGCTTATCTGGGGGCTGGACTGAAGCTTTCTTT; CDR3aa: CASSLSGGWTEAFF
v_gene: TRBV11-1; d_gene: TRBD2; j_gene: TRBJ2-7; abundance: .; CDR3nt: TGTGCCAGCAGCGGAATTAGCGGGATCAGCTACGAGCAGTACTTC; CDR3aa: CASSGISGISYEQYF
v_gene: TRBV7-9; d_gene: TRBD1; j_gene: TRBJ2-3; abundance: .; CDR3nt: TGTGCCAGCAGCCGCGACAGGGGCTCAGATACGCAGTATTTT; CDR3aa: CASSRDRGSDTQYF
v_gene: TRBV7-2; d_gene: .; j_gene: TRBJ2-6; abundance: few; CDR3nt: TGTGCCAGCAGCTTCGGACAATCTGGGGCCAACGTCCTGACTTTC; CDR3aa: CASSFGQSGANVLTF
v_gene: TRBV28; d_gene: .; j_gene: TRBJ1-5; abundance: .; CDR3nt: TGTGCCAGCAGTACTGGGGGGAATGGACAGCCCCAGCATTTT; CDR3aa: CASSTGGNGQPQHF
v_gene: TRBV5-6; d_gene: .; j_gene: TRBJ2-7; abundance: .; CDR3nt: TGTGCCAGCAGCAAGGGACTTTACGAGCAGTACTTC; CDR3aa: CASSKGLYEQYF
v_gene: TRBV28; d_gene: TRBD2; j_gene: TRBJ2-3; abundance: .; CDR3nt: TGTGCCAGCAGTCCTATAGCGGGAAGTATGGATACGCAGTATTTT; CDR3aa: CASSPIAGSMDTQYF
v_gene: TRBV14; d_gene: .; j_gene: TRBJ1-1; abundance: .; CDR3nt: TGTGCCAGCAGCCAACGACTCCCTAGTGAAGCTTTCTTT; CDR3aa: CASSQRLPSEAFF
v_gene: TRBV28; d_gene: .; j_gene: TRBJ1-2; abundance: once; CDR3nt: TGTGCCAGCAGTTTTCGGGGGAGCTATGGCTACACCTTC; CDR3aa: CASSFRGSYGYTF
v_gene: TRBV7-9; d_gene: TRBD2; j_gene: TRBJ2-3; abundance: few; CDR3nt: TGTGCCAGCAGGGATACACGACTAGCGGGAGGATCGGATACGCAGTATTTT; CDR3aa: CASRDTRLAGGSDTQYF
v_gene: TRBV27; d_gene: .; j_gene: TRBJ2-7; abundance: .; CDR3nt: TGTGCCAGCAGTTTAAGTCTAGTCGAGACCTACGAGCAGTACTTC; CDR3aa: CASSLSLVETYEQYF
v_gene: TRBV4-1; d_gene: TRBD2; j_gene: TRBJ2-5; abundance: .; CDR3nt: TGCGCCAGCAGCCGACTAGCGGGAGCCCCCGAGACCCAGTACTTC; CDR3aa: CASSRLAGAPETQYF
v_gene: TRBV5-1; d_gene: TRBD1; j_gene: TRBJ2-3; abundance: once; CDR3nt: TGCGCCAGCAGGTCGAGAGAGGGACAGGGCATTATTGATACGCAGTATTTT; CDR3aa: CASRSREGQGIIDTQYF
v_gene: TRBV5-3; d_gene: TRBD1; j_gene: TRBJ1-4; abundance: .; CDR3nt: TGTGCCAGAAGCTTGGAGTCGTGCGGACAGGGAGAAGGGGATGAAAAACTGTTTTTT; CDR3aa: CARSLESCGQGEGDEKLFF
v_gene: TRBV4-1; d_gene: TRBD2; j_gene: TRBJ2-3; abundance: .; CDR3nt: TGCGCCAGCAGCCAAGCCACCCTAGCGGGAGGGGCCCAAGATACGCAGTATTTT; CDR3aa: CASSQATLAGGAQDTQYF
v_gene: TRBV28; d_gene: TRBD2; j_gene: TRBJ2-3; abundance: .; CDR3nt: TGTGCCAGCAGTTTGGACGGGACTAGCGGGAGGCGGGCAGATACGCAGTATTTT; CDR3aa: CASSLDGTSGRRADTQYF
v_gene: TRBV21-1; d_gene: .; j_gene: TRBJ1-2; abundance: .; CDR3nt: TGTGCCAGCAGCAAAAAGTACCACAGGCACTATGGCTACACCTTC; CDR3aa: CASSKKYHRHYGYTF
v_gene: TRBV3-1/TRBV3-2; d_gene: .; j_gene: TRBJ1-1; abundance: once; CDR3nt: TGTGCCAGCAGCCAAGCAGGGCTGAACACTGAAGCTTTCTTT; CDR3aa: CASSQAGLNTEAFF
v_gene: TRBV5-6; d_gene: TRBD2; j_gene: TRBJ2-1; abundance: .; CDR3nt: TGTGCCAGCAGCTTGCCCAAGACTAGCGGTTATGAGTACAATGAGCAGTTCTTC; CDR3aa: CASSLPKTSGYEYNEQFF
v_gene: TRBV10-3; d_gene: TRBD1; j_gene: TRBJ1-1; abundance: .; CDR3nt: TGTGCCATCAGGCTGACAGGGACGAACACTGAAGCTTTCTTT; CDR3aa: CAIRLTGTNTEAFF
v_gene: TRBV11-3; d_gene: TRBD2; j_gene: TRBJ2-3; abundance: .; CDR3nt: TGTGCCAGCAGCTCGTCTAGCGGGAGAGGAACAGATACGCAGTATTTT; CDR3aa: CASSSSSGRGTDTQYF
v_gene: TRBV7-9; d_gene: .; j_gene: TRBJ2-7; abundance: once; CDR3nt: TGTGCCAGCAGCTCTGATGGGACTCGCCTCTACTACGAGCAGTACTTC; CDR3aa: CASSSDGTRLYYEQYF
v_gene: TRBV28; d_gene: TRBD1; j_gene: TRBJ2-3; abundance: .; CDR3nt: TGTGCCAGCAGTCCAGGACAGGAGAGCACAGATACGCAGTATTTT; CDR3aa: CASSPGQESTDTQYF
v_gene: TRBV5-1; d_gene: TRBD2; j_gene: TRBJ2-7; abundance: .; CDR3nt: TGCGCCAGCAGCTTGGTAGGCGGGGGCTCCTACGAGCAGTACTTC; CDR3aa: CASSLVGGGSYEQYF
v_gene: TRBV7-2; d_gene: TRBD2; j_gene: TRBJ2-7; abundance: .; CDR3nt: TGTGCCAGCAGCAGGGCGGGAGGGCGCGACGAGCAGTACTTC; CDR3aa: CASSRAGGRDEQYF
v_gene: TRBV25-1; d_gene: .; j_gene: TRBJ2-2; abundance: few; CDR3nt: TGTGCCAGCAGTGACAGAAACACCGGGGAGCTGTTTTTT; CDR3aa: CASSDRNTGELFF
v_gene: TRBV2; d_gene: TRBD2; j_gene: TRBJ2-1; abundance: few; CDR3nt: TGTGCCAGCACCCCAAGGGGGGGACTAGCGGGAGAGAAGTTCTTC; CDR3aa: CASTPRGGLAGEKFF